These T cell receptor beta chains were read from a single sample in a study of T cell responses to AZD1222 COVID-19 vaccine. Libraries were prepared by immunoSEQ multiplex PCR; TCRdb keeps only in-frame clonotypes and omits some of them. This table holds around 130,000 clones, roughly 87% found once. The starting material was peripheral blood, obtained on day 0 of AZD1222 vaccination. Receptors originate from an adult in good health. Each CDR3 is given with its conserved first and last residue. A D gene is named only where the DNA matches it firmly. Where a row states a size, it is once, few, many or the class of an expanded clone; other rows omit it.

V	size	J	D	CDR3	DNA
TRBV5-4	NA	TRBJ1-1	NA	CASSLGVGVENTEAFF	TGTGCCAGCAGCTTGGGGGTGGGGGTAGAGAACACTGAAGCTTTCTTT
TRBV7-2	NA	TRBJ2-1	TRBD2	CATRTSGAYNEQFF	TGTGCCACCCGGACTAGCGGGGCGTACAATGAGCAGTTCTTC
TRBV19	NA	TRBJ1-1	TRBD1	CASSIRQGRTMNTEAFF	TGTGCCAGTAGTATTAGACAGGGGAGAACCATGAACACTGAAGCTTTCTTT
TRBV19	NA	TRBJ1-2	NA	CASSIDYGYTF	TGTGCCAGTAGTATTGACTATGGCTACACCTTC
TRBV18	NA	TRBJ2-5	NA	CASSPPNNQETQYF	TGTGCCAGCTCACCTCCTAATAACCAAGAGACCCAGTACTTC
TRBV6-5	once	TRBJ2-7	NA	CASRSQGSYEQYF	TGTGCCAGCAGATCCCAGGGCTCCTACGAGCAGTACTTC
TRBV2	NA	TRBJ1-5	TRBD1	CASSTGQGHQPQHF	TGTGCCAGCAGTACAGGACAGGGCCATCAGCCCCAGCATTTT
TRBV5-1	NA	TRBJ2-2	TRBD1	CASSTGQDANTGELFF	TGCGCCAGCAGCACCGGACAGGACGCGAACACCGGGGAGCTGTTTTTT
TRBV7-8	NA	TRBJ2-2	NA	CASSSGAGELFF	TGTGCCAGCAGCTCAGGGGCCGGGGAGCTGTTTTTT
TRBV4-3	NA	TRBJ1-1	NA	CASSQVGGANTEAFF	TGCGCCAGCAGCCAAGTCGGGGGCGCGAACACTGAAGCTTTCTTT